This T cell receptor (beta chain) was identified in a study of blood T cell repertoires in COVID-19 (dated by TCRdb to about 2020). With regard to the full study: Collaborator samples came from the United States, Italy and Spain and covered acute and convalescent phases of COVID-19. Subjects who had been exposed to COVID-19, were actively infected with it, or had recovered from it provided the deeply sampled blood TCRbeta repertoires that made up the dataset. The material from the prospective study consisted of cDNA or gDNA derived from T cells, B-cell-depleted T cells, or PBMCs. Where HLA class I and class II types were available, the types were taken from metadata supplied by the sample provider, not from assay-based typing. Nearly every sample came with metadata listing a de-identified subject ID, COVID-19 status, age in years and sex. The repertoires were made available in a free public database intended to serve as a resource for research on the immune response to SARS-CoV-2. Samples were obtained from the ongoing ImmuneRACE study (first 160 participants) and from 1,254 subjects provided by 6 global collaborators.

What the work shows at the level of the full study, not this receptor alone: The quantity of clinical and demographic metadata differed by source and by participant and was supplied without curation.

The trim is 1 base for V and 4 bases for J, with a gap of 8 bases between the germline ends. The CDR3 contains 14 residues, cysteine and phenylalanine counted. CDR3 DNA is the only sequence kept; it has 42 bases, read in frame from the first base. The CDR1 and CDR2 encoded by the germline V gene are SGHDT and YYEEEE. TCRbeta CDR3 regions were amplified from genomic DNA using the immunoSEQ Assay, a bias-controlled multiplex PCR. The study's processing was this. The number of nucleated cells in each sample was estimated by amplification of reference gene primers within the assay. To quantify the absolute abundance of each unique TCRbeta CDR3 rearrangement, sequence reads were collapsed and filtered. For each sample, productive Simpson clonality was calculated by taking the square root of Simpson's diversity index across productive rearrangements. Sourced from immuneACCESS, this table was stored by TCRdb with only in-frame sequences that have V and J called. A share of the clones is absent; for the studies checked, an unresolved V gene accounts for under half, and the remainder has no known explanation. From that table come the V and J calls and clone size; the DNA was used to work out D and trimming. Recorded for this sample are 120,000 to 150,000 clones; around 81% of them occurred a single time. 8% of the sample lies in the top ten.

Collaborating institutions collected whole blood in K2EDTA tubes following their own protocols. Collaborator samples were shipped for TCRbeta analysis as frozen whole blood, isolated PBMCs, or DNA extracted from either sample type. As regards this clone: The antigen it recognizes is unknown. No much larger clonotype is one base removed from it; base qualities were not supplied.

Sequenced: peripheral blood. This receptor was taken from a human donor in a cohort sampled during active COVID-19. The chain couples TRBV5-6 to TRBJ2-2; TRBD2 might be the D gene, on 6 matching bases. The CDR3 region reads CASSLRAGTGELFF. The nucleotide sequence reads as follows: TGTGCCAGCAGCTTGCGAGCGGGCACCGGGGAGCTGTTTTTT.